Listed below are T cell receptor beta chains from one sample, sequenced in a study of cytomegalovirus exposure and HLA in healthy donors. TCRdb's copy holds only in-frame clones and misses some; the assay was immunoSEQ multiplex PCR. The repertoire includes approximately 120,000 clones, approximately 76% of them detected once, and around 7.7% sits in the top ten. The sample was PBMCs. These TCRs come from a woman in her 50s in good health and CMV-seropositive. Both conserved end residues are part of each CDR3. The D gene is left open where the match is weak. The size field is filled for only some rows; it gives once, few, many or a size class.

clone_size	v_call	d_call	j_call	cdr3_nt	cdr3_aa
-	TRBV13	TRBD1	TRBJ1-1	TGTGCCAGCAGCTTAGAAGGGGGCGACACTGAAGCTTTCTTT	CASSLEGGDTEAFF
-	TRBV27	TRBD1	TRBJ2-7	TGTGCCAGCAGTTTCCACCGGACCGACAGGGGGTACGAGCAGTACTTC	CASSFHRTDRGYEQYF
-	TRBV5-1	TRBD2	TRBJ2-3	TGCGCCAGCAGCTTTCCCGGGACTAGCGGCACAGATACGCAGTATTTT	CASSFPGTSGTDTQYF
-	TRBV5-1	TRBD1	TRBJ2-5	TGCGCCAGCTCACCCGGGACAGGGTTTGCGACCCAGTACTTC	CASSPGTGFATQYF
once	TRBV10-3	TRBD2	TRBJ2-3	TGTGCCATCAGTGAGTCTGCGGGGGGGCGCACAGATACGCAGTATTTT	CAISESAGGRTDTQYF
-	TRBV9	TRBD1	TRBJ2-5	TGTGCCAGCAGCGAGTGGACAGGGGAGCATTTAGAGACCCAGTACTTC	CASSEWTGEHLETQYF
few	TRBV11-2	-	TRBJ2-2	TGTGCCAGCAGTAAAAGGGGACATTCCTGGGGCGGGGAGCTGTTTTTT	CASSKRGHSWGGELFF
-	TRBV6-1	TRBD1	TRBJ1-4	TGTGCCAGCAGTGTAGCCGGGACAGGGATTGAAAAACTGTTTTTT	CASSVAGTGIEKLFF
-	TRBV5-1	TRBD2	TRBJ2-3	TGCGCCAGCAGCTCGCCGACTAGCGGGGGGGCGGATACGCAGTATTTT	CASSSPTSGGADTQYF
few	TRBV2	-	TRBJ2-3	TGTGCCAGCAGGGTAGAACAAGGGGTGGCAGATACGCAGTATTTT	CASRVEQGVADTQYF
-	TRBV7-9	-	TRBJ1-1	TGTTCCAGCAGCTTACTTTGGAACACTGAAGCTTTCTTT	CSSSLLWNTEAFF
-	TRBV5-1	TRBD2	TRBJ2-5	TGCGCCAGCAGCTTGGCCGGGACTAGCGGGGGGGCGCGAGAGACCCAGTACTTC	CASSLAGTSGGARETQYF
-	TRBV18	TRBD1	TRBJ2-5	TGTGCCAGCTCACCAGGGACAGACCTCCAAGAGACCCAGTACTTC	CASSPGTDLQETQYF
few	TRBV5-4	TRBD1	TRBJ2-5	TGTGCCAGCAGCTTGGGGGGACAGAAAGAGACCCAGTACTTC	CASSLGGQKETQYF
once	TRBV7-9	TRBD2	TRBJ2-5	TGTGCCAGCAGCTTACCCCCTTCGCGGGGGCAAGAGACCCAGTACTTC	CASSLPPSRGQETQYF
once	TRBV5-1	TRBD1	TRBJ2-3	TGCGCCACCGGACAGGGTGGCACAGATACGCAGTATTTT	CATGQGGTDTQYF
-	TRBV19	TRBD1	TRBJ1-4	TGTGCCAGTAGTCCCCGACAGGGACATAATGAAAAACTGTTTTTT	CASSPRQGHNEKLFF
few	TRBV27	TRBD1	TRBJ1-4	TGTGCCAGCAGTAACCCGCGACAGGGAACTAATGAAAAACTGTTTTTT	CASSNPRQGTNEKLFF
-	TRBV6-6	TRBD2	TRBJ2-5	TGTGCCAGCAGTCCCCGGGGTAGCGGGGTGGAGACCCAGTACTTC	CASSPRGSGVETQYF
-	TRBV5-5	-	TRBJ1-4	TGTGCCAGCAGCCCTTTAGCCAGGGGTGAAAAACTGTTTTTT	CASSPLARGEKLFF
-	TRBV9	TRBD1	TRBJ2-5	TGTGCCAGCAGCCCGGGACAGCTCCAAGAGACCCAGTACTTC	CASSPGQLQETQYF
-	TRBV27	-	TRBJ1-2	TGTGCCAGCAGTTTAATATCGCCAACCGACTCCGTAGACTATGGCTACACCTTC	CASSLISPTDSVDYGYTF
-	TRBV27	TRBD2	TRBJ2-1	TGTGCCAGCAGTTTTACGGGAGGAATCTACAATGAGCAGTTCTTC	CASSFTGGIYNEQFF
-	TRBV6-5	TRBD2	TRBJ2-1	TGTGCCAGCAGTCTAGCGGGAGCGGTATATGAGCAGTTCTTC	CASSLAGAVYEQFF
-	TRBV7-9	TRBD1	TRBJ1-2	TGTGCCAGCAGTCCCGGACAGGGCTGGTATGGCTACACCTTC	CASSPGQGWYGYTF
-	TRBV10-1	-	TRBJ1-2	TGCGCCAGCAGTGACCCCAATTCCTATGGCTACACCTTC	CASSDPNSYGYTF
few	TRBV9	TRBD1	TRBJ1-2	TGTGCCAGCAGCCCCAGACAGGGCTTCGGCTACACCTTC	CASSPRQGFGYTF
-	TRBV2	-	TRBJ1-1	TGTGCCAGCAGCGAAGGTCGGGACACTGAAGCTTTCTTT	CASSEGRDTEAFF
-	TRBV5-1	-	TRBJ2-3	TGCGCCAGCAGCTTGGCAGGGGTAGGGAGAGATACGCAGTATTTT	CASSLAGVGRDTQYF
-	TRBV9	TRBD1	TRBJ2-7	TGTGCCAGCAGTCCCTGGGGACAGACCTACGAGCAGTACTTC	CASSPWGQTYEQYF
-	TRBV7-8	-	TRBJ2-4	TGTGCCAGCAGCCCTCCCCGGAGGTATGAGGCCAAAAACAGTCAGTACTTC	CASSPPRRYEAKNSQYF
-	TRBV6-1	TRBD1	TRBJ1-2	TGTGCCAGCAGTGCTTTACCGGGACAGGCCTATGGCTACACCTTC	CASSALPGQAYGYTF
-	TRBV19	-	TRBJ1-5	TGTGCCAGTAGTATCGAGGGCGCGCGCAATCAGCCCCAGCATTTT	CASSIEGARNQPQHF
-	TRBV2	-	TRBJ2-7	TGTGCCAGCCTAAAGGGGGACACCATCTCCTACGAGCAGTACTTC	CASLKGDTISYEQYF
-	TRBV27	-	TRBJ2-7	TGTGCCAGCTCCGGGGCGGGGAACCACGAGCAGTACTTC	CASSGAGNHEQYF
-	TRBV27	TRBD2	TRBJ2-3	TGTGCCAGCAGTTTGTCCCCAGCGGGACGGACGCAGTATTTT	CASSLSPAGRTQYF
-	TRBV27	-	TRBJ2-1	TGTGCCAGCGGGGGGAGCTCCTACAATGAGCAGTTCTTC	CASGGSSYNEQFF
-	TRBV19	-	TRBJ2-4	TGTGCCAGTAGTTTACAGGTGCTCAAAAACATTCAGTACTTC	CASSLQVLKNIQYF
-	TRBV19	TRBD2	TRBJ2-2	TGTGCCAGTAGATCTAGCGGGGGGTCGAACACCGGGGAGCTGTTTTTT	CASRSSGGSNTGELFF
-	TRBV5-1	-	TRBJ2-4	TGCGCCAGCAGCTTGGGGGGGCCTGCAACGTCCAAAAACATTCAGTACTTC	CASSLGGPATSKNIQYF
-	TRBV19	-	TRBJ2-1	TGTGCCAGTAGTATTATCAGCGGGTTCCACGCGGAGCAGTTCTTC	CASSIISGFHAEQFF
-	TRBV9	-	TRBJ2-6	TGTGCCAGCAGCCCCGAGGCGGGGAGCTCTGGGGCCAACGGCCTGACTTTC	CASSPEAGSSGANGLTF
-	TRBV2	TRBD2	TRBJ2-7	TGTGCCAGCAGTGATCGACTAGCGGGAGGGCTCGTCTACGAGCAGTACTTC	CASSDRLAGGLVYEQYF
-	TRBV27	TRBD2	TRBJ2-7	TGTGCCAGCAGTTTAGCGGGAGGCCTCTACGAGCAGTACTTC	CASSLAGGLYEQYF
-	TRBV2	-	TRBJ1-1	TGTGCCAGCAGTGAAGTCAGGGCAAGCACTGAAGCTTTCTTT	CASSEVRASTEAFF
once	TRBV18	-	TRBJ1-1	TGTGCCAGCTCACCACCGAGCCAGGGATCGAACACTGAAGCTTTCTTT	CASSPPSQGSNTEAFF
few	TRBV7-2	-	TRBJ2-3	TGTGCCAGCAGCTCCGTCCGCACAGATACGCAGTATTTT	CASSSVRTDTQYF
once	TRBV18	TRBD1	TRBJ1-1	TGTGCCAGCTCATCCCAGGGGGCCGCTGAAGCTTTCTTT	CASSSQGAAEAFF
few	TRBV25-1	TRBD1	TRBJ1-4	TGTGCCAGCAGTCGACAGGGGATTGATGAAAAACTGTTTTTT	CASSRQGIDEKLFF
-	TRBV6-5	-	TRBJ2-7	TGTGCCAGCAGCCGACAGCCCTACGAGCAGTACTTC	CASSRQPYEQYF
-	TRBV7-9	-	TRBJ1-2	TGTGCCAGCAGCGTGATGGCAGTCCGGAGGGACTATGGCTACACCTTC	CASSVMAVRRDYGYTF
once	TRBV6-1	TRBD2	TRBJ2-3	TGTGCCAGCAGTGAGACTAGCGGGAGGTCCACAGATACGCAGTATTTT	CASSETSGRSTDTQYF
few	TRBV5-1	-	TRBJ2-2	TGCGCCAGCAGCTTCCCGGGGGTCGGGGAGCTGTTTTTT	CASSFPGVGELFF
-	TRBV6-5	TRBD2	TRBJ2-1	TGTGCCAGCAGCCAGGGACTAGCGGGAGGGCTGTTCTTC	CASSQGLAGGLFF
-	TRBV11-2	TRBD1	TRBJ1-4	TGTGCCAGCAGCCCGAGGTCAGGGGGGTATAATGAAAAACTGTTTTTT	CASSPRSGGYNEKLFF
-	TRBV6-6	TRBD1	TRBJ1-1	TGTGCCAGCAGTTGGGACAGGGGCACTGAAGCTTTCTTT	CASSWDRGTEAFF
-	TRBV29-1	TRBD1	TRBJ1-2	TGCAGCGTGGATCGACAGGGGGTTAAGAACTATGGCTACACCTTC	CSVDRQGVKNYGYTF
-	TRBV10-2	-	TRBJ2-4	TGCGCCAGCAGGGATAATACAGGGACCAAAAACATTCAGTACTTC	CASRDNTGTKNIQYF
-	TRBV5-1	-	TRBJ2-6	TGCGCCAGCAGGGAGGGAACCTCTGGGGCCAACGTCCTGACTTTC	CASREGTSGANVLTF